This T cell receptor beta chain was sequenced during a study of blood T cell repertoires in COVID-19 (dated by TCRdb to the early 2020s). Notes on the research overall: Samples from collaborators originated in the United States, Italy and Spain and spanned both the acute and convalescent phases of COVID-19. The material from the prospective study consisted of cDNA or gDNA derived from T cells, B-cell-depleted T cells, or PBMCs. Subjects who had been exposed to COVID-19, were actively infected with it, or had recovered from it provided the deeply sampled blood TCRbeta repertoires that made up the dataset. A freely available public database, intended as a resource for researchers studying the immune response to SARS-CoV-2, is where the repertoires were released. Samples were obtained from the ongoing ImmuneRACE study (first 160 participants) and from some 1,200 subjects provided by 6 global collaborators. A de-identified subject ID, COVID-19 status, age in years and sex were almost always included in the sample metadata. Where available, HLA class I and class II types were taken from metadata supplied by the sample provider and were not determined by assay-based typing. Points the paper makes about the study in general: The amount of clinical and demographic metadata varied by source and participant and was provided uncurated.

Per the germline V gene, LGHNT is the CDR1 and FRNRAP is the CDR2. The CDR3 covers 18 residues, taking in both the cysteine and the phenylalanine. Of the read, only the CDR3 DNA is kept; its 54 bases are in frame from base 1. Trimming leaves V shorter by 1 base and J shorter by 3 bases, with the junction holding 11 bases beyond the gene matches. In the prospective study, participants were roughly 18 to 95 years old, resided in 20 to 30 geographic areas of the United States, and were enrolled through a virtual design. In the prospective study, participants were assigned to cohorts based on the clinical history participants reported in a screening survey and a study questionnaire. Mobile phlebotomists in the prospective study collected whole blood, serum and a nasopharyngeal or oropharyngeal swab from every participant. Additional blood draws and questionnaires over an approximately two-month period could optionally be provided by prospective study participants. Before DNA extraction, prospective study blood samples were shipped either frozen or at room temperature.

TCRbeta CDR3 regions were amplified from genomic DNA using the immunoSEQ Assay, a bias-controlled multiplex PCR. As for the authors' bioinformatics: Within the assay, amplification of reference gene primers was used to estimate how many nucleated cells each sample contained. To quantify the absolute abundance of each unique TCRbeta CDR3 rearrangement, sequence reads were collapsed and filtered. Productive Simpson clonality was computed per sample as the square root of Simpson's diversity index over productive rearrangements. TCRdb carries this immuneACCESS record with in-frame sequences only. Its versions omit some clonotypes, under half of them owing to an unresolved V gene in the studies checked, with the rest unexplained. The V and J calls and clone size come from that table; D and trimming were worked out from the DNA. The sample yields a few hundred thousand clones; approximately 89% were counted once. The ten largest clones represent 2.5% of the sample.

A word on this clone: Its antigen remains unidentified. No much larger clonotype is one base removed from it; base qualities were not supplied.

The rearranged chain carries TRBV12-5 and TRBJ2-1; the central 8 bases match TRBD2. The sequencing input was PBMCs or T cells enriched from blood (not recorded which). The source of this sequence is a woman between 40 and 50 years old with acute COVID-19. CDR3 reads: CASGLAIAGRFGYNEQFF. The DNA sequence is given as TGTGCTAGTGGTTTGGCCATAGCGGGAAGGTTCGGCTACAATGAGCAGTTCTTC. Where the CDR3 stops, the reference TRBV12-5 and TRBJ2-1 genes take over; the full variable domain is DARVTQTPRHKVTEMGQEVTMRCQPILGHNTVFWYRQTMMQGLELLAYFRNRAPLDDSGMPKDRFSAEMPDATLATLKIQPSEPRDSAVYFCASGLAIAGRFGYNEQFFGPGTRLTVL.